This TCR beta chain was recorded in a study of T cell responses to AZD1222 COVID-19 vaccine. Across the whole study: Pooled samples include second doses given at about 4 or 12 weeks. Whole-study findings and limits: Increased Spike-specific TCR breadth and depth were observed after two AZD1222 doses. Donors were largely white British and mainly female; clonal diversity was possibly underestimated. Just a handful of AZD1222 recipients were seropositive at baseline.

Of note for this clone: No antigen is known for it.

Clones were sequenced by immunoSEQ multiplex PCR, and TCRdb holds only the in-frame ones, with some missing. Of 110,000 to 150,000 clones in the sample, approximately 83% are singletons; the top ten hold 7.5% to 8.5%. This receptor was obtained from an adult in good health. This specimen consisted of peripheral blood, obtained on day 0 of AZD1222 vaccination.

The CDR3 loop is CASSDKGAGELFF. CDR3 nucleotides: TGTGCCAGCAGTGACAAGGGGGCCGGGGAGCTGTTTTTT. The chain recombines TRBV25-1 with TRBJ2-2; D possibly corresponds to TRBD1 (6 bases). Trimming shortened V by 3 bases and J by 6 bases, and 8 bases separated the two germline ends. CDR3 length: 13 amino acids. Germline V gene lookup returns CDR1 MGHDK and CDR2 SYGVNS. Looking up the rest from reference TRBV25-1 and TRBJ2-2 gives the full variable domain: EADIYQTPRYLVIGTGKKITLECSQTMGHDKMYWYQQDPGMELHLIHYSYGVNSTEKGDLSSESTVSRIRTEHFPLTLESARPSHTSQYLCASSDKGAGELFFGEGSRLTVL.